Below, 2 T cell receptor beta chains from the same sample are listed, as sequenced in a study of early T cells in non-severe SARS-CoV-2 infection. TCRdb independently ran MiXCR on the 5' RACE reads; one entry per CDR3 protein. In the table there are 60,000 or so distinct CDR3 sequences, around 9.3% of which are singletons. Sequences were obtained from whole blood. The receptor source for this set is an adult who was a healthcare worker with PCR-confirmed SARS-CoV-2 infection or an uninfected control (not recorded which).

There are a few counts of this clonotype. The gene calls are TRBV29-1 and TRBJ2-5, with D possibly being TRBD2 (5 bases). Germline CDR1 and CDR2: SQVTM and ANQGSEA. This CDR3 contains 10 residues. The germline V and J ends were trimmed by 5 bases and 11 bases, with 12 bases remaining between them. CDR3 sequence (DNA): TGCAGCGTTAAGCAAGAGGGACAGTACTTC. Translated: CSVKQEGQYF.

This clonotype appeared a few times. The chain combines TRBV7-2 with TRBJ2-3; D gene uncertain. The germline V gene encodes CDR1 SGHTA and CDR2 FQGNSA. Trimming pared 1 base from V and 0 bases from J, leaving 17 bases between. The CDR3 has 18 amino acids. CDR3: CASSLVRASRISTDTQYF. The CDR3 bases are TGTGCCAGCAGCTTAGTCCGGGCCTCACGAATTAGCACAGATACGCAGTATTTT.